The clone carrying this TCR beta chain turned up a few times. Its target is unknown. The record originates from a study of cytomegalovirus exposure and HLA in healthy donors. Study-level findings and limits: In a later analysis, TCR beta V- and J-gene trimming showed a link to a missense DCLRE1C variant.

Both 60 Vbeta primers and 13 Jbeta primers went into the PCR. Generated by immunoSEQ multiplex PCR, the TCRdb table keeps only in-frame clones and is missing some. The sample lists 150,000 to 200,000 clones; around 83% were seen once. The CDR3 has 16 amino acids. Per germline, CDR1 MNHEY and CDR2 SVGAGI. The trim removed 4 bases at V and 0 bases at J, leaving 6 bases unmatched. The sample was PBMCs. J is TRBJ1-5 and V is TRBV6-5, with TRBD1 matching 7 bases. This TCR derives from a middle-aged man in good health and CMV-seronegative. The CDR3 DNA sequence: TGTGCCAGCAGTTCAGTGACAGGGAATAGCAATCAGCCCCAGCATTTT. Translating it yields CASSSVTGNSNQPQHF.